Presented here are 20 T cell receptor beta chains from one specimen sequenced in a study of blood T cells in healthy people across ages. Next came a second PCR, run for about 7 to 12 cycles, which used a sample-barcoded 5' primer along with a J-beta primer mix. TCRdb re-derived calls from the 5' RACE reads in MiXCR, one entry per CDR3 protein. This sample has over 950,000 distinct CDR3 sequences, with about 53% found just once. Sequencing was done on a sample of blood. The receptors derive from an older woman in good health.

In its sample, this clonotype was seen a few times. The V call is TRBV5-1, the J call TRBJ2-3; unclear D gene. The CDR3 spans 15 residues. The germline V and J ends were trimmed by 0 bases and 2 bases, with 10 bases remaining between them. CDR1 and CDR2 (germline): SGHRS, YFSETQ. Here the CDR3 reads CASSLEQVFTDTQYF. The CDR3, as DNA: TGCGCCAGCAGCTTGGAGCAGGTCTTCACAGATACGCAGTATTTT.

This chain's CDR3 is CSGGTSGRWSEQYF. DNA of the CDR3: TGCAGCGGGGGGACTAGCGGGAGGTGGTCCGAGCAGTACTTC. V gene TRBV20-1 combines with J gene TRBJ2-5; TRBD2 matches 15 bases. The J call may be mistaken, given a closer DNA end match to TRBJ2-7. Germline-derived CDR1 and CDR2 are DFQATT and SNEGSKA (reference sequence). The CDR3 loop spans 14 amino acids.

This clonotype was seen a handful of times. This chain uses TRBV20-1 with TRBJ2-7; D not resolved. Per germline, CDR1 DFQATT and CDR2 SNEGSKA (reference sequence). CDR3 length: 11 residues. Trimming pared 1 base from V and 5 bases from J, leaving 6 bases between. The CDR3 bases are TGCAGTGCTAGAGTTCTCCACGAGCAGTACTTC. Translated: CSARVLHEQYF.

The CDR3 sequence: CASSQEGLSLQAYEQYF. The CDR3 DNA is TGCGCCAGCAGCCAAGAGGGACTTTCACTCCAGGCCTACGAGCAGTACTTC. This chain links TRBV4-1 with TRBJ2-7; perhaps TRBD2 as D (6 bases). Germline lookup yields CDR1 MGHRA and CDR2 YSYEKL. The CDR3 spans 17 residues. V gave up 0 bases and J gave up 2 bases, with 17 bases separating them.

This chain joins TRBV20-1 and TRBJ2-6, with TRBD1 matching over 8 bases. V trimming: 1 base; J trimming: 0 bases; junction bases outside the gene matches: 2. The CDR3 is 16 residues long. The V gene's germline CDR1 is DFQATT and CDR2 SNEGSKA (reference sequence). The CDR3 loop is CSARGTGRSGANVLTF. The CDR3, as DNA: TGCAGTGCTAGAGGGACAGGGCGCTCTGGGGCCAACGTCCTGACTTTC.

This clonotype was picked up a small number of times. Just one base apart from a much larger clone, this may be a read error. The CDR3 reads CASNQDWGGAGPGNEQFF. The CDR3 DNA is TGTGCCAGCAACCAAGATTGGGGAGGAGCGGGGCCGGGGAATGAGCAGTTCTTC. J is TRBJ2-1 and V is TRBV4-2, with 7 positions matching TRBD2. CDR3 length: 18 residues. The germline V gene encodes CDR1 LGHNA and CDR2 YNFKEQ.

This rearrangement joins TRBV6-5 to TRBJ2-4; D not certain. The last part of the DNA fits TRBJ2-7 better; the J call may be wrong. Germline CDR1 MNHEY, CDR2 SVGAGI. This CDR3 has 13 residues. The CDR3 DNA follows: TGTGCCAGCAAGTATCTCAGCTCCTACGAGCAGTACTTC. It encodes CASKYLSSYEQYF.

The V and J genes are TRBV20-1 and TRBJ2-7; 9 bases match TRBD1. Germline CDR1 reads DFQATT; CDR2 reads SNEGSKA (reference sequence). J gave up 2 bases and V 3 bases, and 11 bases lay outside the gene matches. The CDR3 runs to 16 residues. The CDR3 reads CSARKRDRGTPYEQYF. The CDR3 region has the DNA TGCAGTGCTAGGAAAAGAGACAGGGGGACTCCCTACGAGCAGTACTTC.

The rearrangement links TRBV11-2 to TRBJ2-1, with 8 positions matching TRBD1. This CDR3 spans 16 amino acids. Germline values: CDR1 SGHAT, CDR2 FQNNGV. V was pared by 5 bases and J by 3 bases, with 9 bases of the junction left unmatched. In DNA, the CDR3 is TGTGCCAGCAGCCGAAACAGGGGGACTTTCTACAATGAGCAGTTCTTC. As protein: CASSRNRGTFYNEQFF.

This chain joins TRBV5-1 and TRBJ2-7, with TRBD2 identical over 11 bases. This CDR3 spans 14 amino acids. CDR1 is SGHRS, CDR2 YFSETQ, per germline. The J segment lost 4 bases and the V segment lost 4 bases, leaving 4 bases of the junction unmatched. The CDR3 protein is CASSTSGRFYEQYF. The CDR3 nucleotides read TGCGCCAGCAGCACTAGCGGGAGATTTTACGAGCAGTACTTC.

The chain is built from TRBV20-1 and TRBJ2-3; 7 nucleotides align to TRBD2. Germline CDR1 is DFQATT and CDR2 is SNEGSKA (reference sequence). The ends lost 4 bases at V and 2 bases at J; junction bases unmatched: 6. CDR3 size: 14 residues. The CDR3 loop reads CSATVGGVTDTQYF. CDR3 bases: TGCAGTGCTACCGTTGGGGGGGTCACAGATACGCAGTATTTT.

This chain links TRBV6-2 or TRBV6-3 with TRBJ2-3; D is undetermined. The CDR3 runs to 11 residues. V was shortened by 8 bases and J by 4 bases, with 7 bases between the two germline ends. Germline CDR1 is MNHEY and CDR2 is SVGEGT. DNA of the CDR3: TGTGCCAGCGTTATAGCAGATACGCAGTATTTT. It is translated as CASVIADTQYF.

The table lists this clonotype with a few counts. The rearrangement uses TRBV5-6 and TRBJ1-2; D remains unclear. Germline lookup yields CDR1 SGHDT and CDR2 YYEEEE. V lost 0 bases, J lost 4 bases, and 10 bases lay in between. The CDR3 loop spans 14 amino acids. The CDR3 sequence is CASSLEREVYGYTF. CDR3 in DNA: TGTGCCAGCAGCTTGGAGCGGGAAGTCTATGGCTACACCTTC. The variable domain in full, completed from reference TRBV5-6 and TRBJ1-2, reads DAGVTQSPTHLIKTRGQQVTLRCSPKSGHDTVSWYQQALGQGPQFIFQYYEEEERQRGNFPDRFSGHQFPNYSSELNVNALLLGDSALYLCASSLEREVYGYTFGSGTRLTVV.

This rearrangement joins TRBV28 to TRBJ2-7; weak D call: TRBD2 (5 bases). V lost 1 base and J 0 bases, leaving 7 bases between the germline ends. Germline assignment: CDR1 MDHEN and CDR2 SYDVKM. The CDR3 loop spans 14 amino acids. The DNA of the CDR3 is TGTGCCAGCAGTTTATTTACTAGCTCCTACGAGCAGTACTTC. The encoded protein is CASSLFTSSYEQYF. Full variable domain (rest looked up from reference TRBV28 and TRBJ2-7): DVKVTQSSRYLVKRTGEKVFLECVQDMDHENMFWYRQDPGLGLRLIYFSYDVKMKEKGDIPEGYSVSREKKERFSLILESASTNQTSMYLCASSLFTSSYEQYFGPGTRLTVT.

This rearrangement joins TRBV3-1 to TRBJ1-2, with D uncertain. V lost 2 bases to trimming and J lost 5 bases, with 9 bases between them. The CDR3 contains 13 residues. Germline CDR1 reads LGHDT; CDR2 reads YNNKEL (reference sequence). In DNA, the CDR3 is TGTGCCAGCAGCCAAAGAGACGCATATGGCTACACCTTC. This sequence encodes CASSQRDAYGYTF.

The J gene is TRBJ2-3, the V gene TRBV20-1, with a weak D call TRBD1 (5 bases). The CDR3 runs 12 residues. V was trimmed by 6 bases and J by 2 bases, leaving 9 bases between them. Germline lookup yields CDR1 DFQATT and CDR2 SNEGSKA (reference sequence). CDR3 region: CSARQYTDTQYF. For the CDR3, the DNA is TGCAGTGCCCGACAGTACACAGATACGCAGTATTTT.

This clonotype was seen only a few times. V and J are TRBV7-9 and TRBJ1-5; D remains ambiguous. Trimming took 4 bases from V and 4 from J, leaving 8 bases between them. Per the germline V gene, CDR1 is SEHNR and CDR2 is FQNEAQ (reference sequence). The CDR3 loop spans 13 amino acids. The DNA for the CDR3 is TGTGCCAGCAGCTATACGGCAAATCAGCCCCAGCATTTT. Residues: CASSYTANQPQHF.

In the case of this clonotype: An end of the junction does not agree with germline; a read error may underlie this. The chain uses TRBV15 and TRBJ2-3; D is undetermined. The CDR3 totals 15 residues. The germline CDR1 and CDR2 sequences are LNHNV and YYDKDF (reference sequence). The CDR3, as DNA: TGTGCCACCAGCAGAGATCCCCTGAGCACGGATACGCAGTATTTT. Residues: CATSRDPLSTDTQYF. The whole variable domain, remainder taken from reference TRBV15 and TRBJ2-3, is DAMVIQNPRYQVTQFGKPVTLSCSQTLNHNVMYWYQQKSSQAPKLLFHYYDKDFNNEADTPDNFQSRRPNTSFCFLDIRSPGLGDTAMYLCATSRDPLSTDTQYFGPGTRLTVL.

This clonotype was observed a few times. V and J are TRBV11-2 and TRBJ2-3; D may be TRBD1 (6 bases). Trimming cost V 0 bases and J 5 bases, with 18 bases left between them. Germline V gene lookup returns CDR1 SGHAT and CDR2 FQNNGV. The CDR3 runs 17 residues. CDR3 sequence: CASSLDSGHRDEDTQYF. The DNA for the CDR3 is TGTGCCAGCAGCTTAGATTCGGGCCACAGGGACGAAGATACGCAGTATTTT. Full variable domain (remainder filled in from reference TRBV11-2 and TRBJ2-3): EAGVAQSPRYKIIEKRQSVAFWCNPISGHATLYWYQQILGQGPKLLIQFQNNGVVDDSQLPKDRFSAERLKGVDSTLKIQPAKLEDSAVYLCASSLDSGHRDEDTQYFGPGTRLTVL.

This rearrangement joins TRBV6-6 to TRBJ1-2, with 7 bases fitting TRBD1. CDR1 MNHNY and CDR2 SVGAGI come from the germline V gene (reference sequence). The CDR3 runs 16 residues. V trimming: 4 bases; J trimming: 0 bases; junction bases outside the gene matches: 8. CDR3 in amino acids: CASSCRGGEPNYGYTF. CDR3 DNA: TGTGCCAGCAGTTGCAGGGGGGGCGAACCTAACTATGGCTACACCTTC.